This T cell receptor (beta chain) originates from a study of blood T cells in healthy people across ages. Study results and caveats: PBMCs left unsorted prevented a conclusive naive versus antigen-experienced comparison.

Trimming removed 7 bases at V and 3 bases at J, with 10 bases between. The CDR3 runs 11 residues. Germline V gene data show CDR1 as SQVTM and CDR2 as ANQGSEA. This clonotype was seen a handful of times. What it recognizes is unknown. Together with a sample-barcoded 5' primer, a J-beta primer mix was included in a second PCR lasting about 7 to 11 cycles. TCRdb re-called the 5' RACE reads with MiXCR, one entry per CDR3 protein. The sample includes about 640,000 distinct CDR3 sequences, approximately 50% seen only once; the top ten take approximately 37%. PBMCs were isolated at a quantity of at least 6 million per sample.

The material sequenced was blood. V gene TRBV29-1 combines with J gene TRBJ2-7, with D perhaps given as TRBD1 or TRBD2 (5 bases each). The sequence was collected from a man in his sixties in good health. The CDR3 sequence: CSGEQGYEQYF. DNA for the CDR3: TGCAGCGGGGAGCAGGGCTACGAGCAGTACTTC.